These T cell receptor beta chains were read from a single sample in a study of T cell responses to AZD1222 COVID-19 vaccine. The method was immunoSEQ multiplex PCR; TCRdb's version includes in-frame clones alone and lacks a portion of them. The sample holds roughly 150,000 clones; 85% to 95% are singletons and the top ten take about 1.4%. This sample comprised peripheral blood, obtained 28 days after the second AZD1222 dose. The receptors were sampled from an adult who received the AZD1222 COVID-19 vaccine. Both conserved end residues are part of each CDR3. Fields, in order: V gene, J gene, CDR3 protein.

TRBV7-3,TRBJ2-1,CASSPLPSGIPNEQFF
TRBV20-1,TRBJ2-3,CSAGSTDTQYF
TRBV7-2,TRBJ2-3,CASSFQRTSGSPDTQYF
TRBV3-1/TRBV3-2,TRBJ2-1,CASSQSRDRFYNEQFF
TRBV19,TRBJ1-5,CASRYSNQPQHF
TRBV28,TRBJ2-1,CASSPRGARNEQFF
TRBV5-4,TRBJ2-7,CASSPRDKSYEQYF
TRBV5-1,TRBJ2-7,CASSLTPDRASYEQYF
TRBV7-3,TRBJ2-1,CASSLLGSGGQFF
TRBV27,TRBJ1-3,CASRQRSGNTIYF
TRBV30,TRBJ1-4,CAWSVRTGINEKLFF
TRBV7-8,TRBJ2-5,CASSLVGETQYF
TRBV3-1/TRBV3-2,TRBJ2-3,CASSRTSGTDTQYF
TRBV6-1,TRBJ1-6,CASSDGGGFSPLHF
TRBV28,TRBJ1-4,CASSIRTYKHEKLFF
TRBV7-9,TRBJ1-6,CASSLDRVENSPLHF
TRBV7-2,TRBJ2-7,CASSPRTGRSSYEQYF